This is a list of T cell receptor beta chains from one sample in a study of Ad26.COV2.S vaccination and SARS-CoV-2 variants. Libraries were prepared by immunoSEQ multiplex PCR; TCRdb keeps only in-frame clonotypes and omits some of them. The sample shows about 480,000 clones, 70% to 90% of them seen only once. This material consisted of peripheral blood, taken in a trial of Ad26.COV2.S vaccine versus placebo. The origin of the receptors is a person between 18 and 65 years old who received the Ad26.COV2.S COVID-19 vaccine or a placebo. Both conserved end residues are part of each CDR3. Fields, in order: J gene, V gene, clone size, D gene, CDR3 DNA, CDR3 protein. The D gene is left open where the match is weak. Size is omitted from some rows. Given values are once, few, many or a class for expanded clones.

J gene: TRBJ2-7
V gene: TRBV5-1
clone size: NA
D gene: TRBD2
CDR3 DNA: TGCGCCAGCAGCTTAGGACTAGCGGGAGGGAACACCTACGAGCAGTACTTC
CDR3 protein: CASSLGLAGGNTYEQYF

J gene: TRBJ2-6
V gene: TRBV3-1/TRBV3-2
clone size: NA
D gene: NA
CDR3 DNA: TGTGCCAGCAGCCAGCAACAGGACGACTCTGGGGCCAACGTCCTGACTTTC
CDR3 protein: CASSQQQDDSGANVLTF

J gene: TRBJ2-2
V gene: TRBV7-6
clone size: NA
D gene: NA
CDR3 DNA: TGTGCCAGCAGCTTAGTTCCCGACAGCACCGGGGAGCTGTTTTTT
CDR3 protein: CASSLVPDSTGELFF

J gene: TRBJ2-5
V gene: TRBV4-2
clone size: NA
D gene: NA
CDR3 DNA: TGTGCCAGCAGCCGGCGTTTGGGGGACCAAGAGACCCAGTACTTC
CDR3 protein: CASSRRLGDQETQYF

J gene: TRBJ1-2
V gene: TRBV29-1
clone size: NA
D gene: NA
CDR3 DNA: TGCAGCGTTGGACCTTATAGATTAGGCTACACCTTC
CDR3 protein: CSVGPYRLGYTF

J gene: TRBJ2-7
V gene: TRBV7-2
clone size: once
D gene: NA
CDR3 DNA: TGTGCCAGCAGCTCCCGGGTTGGAGACTACGAGCAGTACTTC
CDR3 protein: CASSSRVGDYEQYF

J gene: TRBJ2-7
V gene: TRBV9
clone size: NA
D gene: NA
CDR3 DNA: TGTGCCAGCAGCAGAAGGGTTGGTGGCGAGCAGTACTTC
CDR3 protein: CASSRRVGGEQYF

J gene: TRBJ2-3
V gene: TRBV7-3
clone size: NA
D gene: NA
CDR3 DNA: TGTGCCAGCAGCCCGGGGGGCTGGGATACGCAGTATTTT
CDR3 protein: CASSPGGWDTQYF

J gene: TRBJ2-2
V gene: TRBV27
clone size: once
D gene: NA
CDR3 DNA: TGTGCCAGCAGTTTAAACACCGGGGAGCTGTTTTTT
CDR3 protein: CASSLNTGELFF

J gene: TRBJ2-7
V gene: TRBV11-2
clone size: NA
D gene: NA
CDR3 DNA: TGTGCCAGCAGCTTTGGGGGCCTGAGCTCCTACGAGCAGTACTTC
CDR3 protein: CASSFGGLSSYEQYF

J gene: TRBJ1-4
V gene: TRBV11-2
clone size: NA
D gene: NA
CDR3 DNA: TGTGCCAGCAGCCACGATGTGCGGGGAAAAAAACTGTTTTTT
CDR3 protein: CASSHDVRGKKLFF